This T cell receptor (beta chain) is drawn from a study of cytomegalovirus exposure and HLA in healthy donors. Study-wide results and caveats: Associated with HLA alleles at 0.05 false discovery rate in a later analysis were 16,951 TCR beta sequences. The dataset shows that most TCR sequences were rare, while some public TCRs occurred in many donors. Earlier analysis looked at TCR beta V segments, and most were productive about 90% or about 30% of the time.

About this clone: Its antigen is not identified.

Amplification used 60 Vbeta primers and 13 Jbeta primers. Using immunoSEQ multiplex PCR, the repertoire was profiled, and TCRdb retains in-frame clones only, with some absent. The sample has around 180,000 clones, 81% seen once. Per germline, CDR1 KGHSH and CDR2 LQKENI. V lost 6 bases and J lost 1, with 13 bases in between. The CDR3 is 15 residues long. The receptor was isolated from a man aged 18 to 30 in good health and CMV-seronegative. The sample comprised PBMCs. The chain carries TRBV18 and TRBJ1-3; D remains ambiguous. The CDR3 bases are TGTGCCAGCTCGTCCCTCGTTTTTTCTGGAAACACCATATATTTT. Protein sequence: CASSSLVFSGNTIYF.